This T cell receptor beta chain emerged from a study of shared clonotypes between healthy human individuals. Assay execution took place at the deep level. Some clones are missing from TCRdb's copy, which holds only in-frame ones; the method was immunoSEQ multiplex PCR. The data show about 600,000 clones, around 97% seen once. Overall study findings and caveats: Sampling was confined to blood; repertoires within tissues likely differ.

V was clipped by 0 bases and J by 4 bases, with 12 bases between them. The length of the CDR3 is 15 residues. CDR1 and CDR2 (germline): SGHAT, FQNNGV. A remark on this clone: The antigen remains unidentified.

The sequencing input was naive CD4+ T cells sorted from blood. Sample subset: CD45RA+ positively selected. The rearrangement links TRBV11-2 to TRBJ1-2; D is unclear. The TCR originated in a woman under 40 in good health. Here the CDR3 DNA reads TGTGCCAGCAGCTTAGATCGGGAGAGGTTCTATGGCTACACCTTC. Translation: CASSLDRERFYGYTF.